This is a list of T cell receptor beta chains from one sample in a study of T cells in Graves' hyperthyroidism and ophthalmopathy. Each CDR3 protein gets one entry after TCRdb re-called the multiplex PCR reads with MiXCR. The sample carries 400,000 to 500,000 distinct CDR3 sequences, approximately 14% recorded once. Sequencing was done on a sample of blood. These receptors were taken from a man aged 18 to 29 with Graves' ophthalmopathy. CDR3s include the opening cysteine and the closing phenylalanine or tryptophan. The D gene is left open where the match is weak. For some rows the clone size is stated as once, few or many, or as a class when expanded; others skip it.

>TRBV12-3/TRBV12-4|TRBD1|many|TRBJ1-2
TGTGCCAGCAGCCCGACACAGGGGTATGGCTACACCTTC
CASSPTQGYGYTF
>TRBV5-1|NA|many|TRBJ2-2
TGCGCCAGCAGATATAGCGGCACCGGGGAGCTGTTTTTT
CASRYSGTGELFF
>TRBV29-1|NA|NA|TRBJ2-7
TGCAGCGTTGAAGACACCTACGAGCAGTACTTC
CSVEDTYEQYF
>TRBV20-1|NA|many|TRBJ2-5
TGCAGTGTCGAGGGGGTATTAGAGACCCAGTACTTC
CSVEGVLETQYF
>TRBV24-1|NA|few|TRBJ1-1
TGTGCCACCAGTGATGACCTAGGGACTGAAGCTTTCTTT
CATSDDLGTEAFF
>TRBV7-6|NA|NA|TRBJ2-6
TGTGCCAGCAGCTTATTCGCCCAGCGCCTGGACTTC
CASSLFAQRLDF
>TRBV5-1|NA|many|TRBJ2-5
TGTGCCAGCAGCCGTGCAGGTGGTGAGACCCAGTACTTC
CASSRAGGETQYF
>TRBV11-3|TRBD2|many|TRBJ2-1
TGTGCCAGCAGCCCGCCGAGACTAGCGATCAAAGACAATGAGCAGTTCTTC
CASSPPRLAIKDNEQFF
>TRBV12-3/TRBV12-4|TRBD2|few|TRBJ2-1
TGTGCCAGCAGACGGGCGGGAGATCTCTACAATGAGCAGTTCTTC
CASRRAGDLYNEQFF
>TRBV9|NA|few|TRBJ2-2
TGTGCCTCCCAATTGAACACCGGGGAGCTGTTTTTT
CASQLNTGELFF
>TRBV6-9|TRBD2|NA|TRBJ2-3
TGTGCCAGCAGTTACGGACTAGCGGGTTCTTTTCGGGCGCAGTATTTT
CASSYGLAGSFRAQYF
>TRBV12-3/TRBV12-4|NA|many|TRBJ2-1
TGTGCCAGCAGTTCCTGGTGGGGACCTTACAATGAGCAGTTCTTC
CASSSWWGPYNEQFF
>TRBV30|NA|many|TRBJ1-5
TGTGCCTGGAGTGAGGGGGGTGAAAATCAGCCCCAGCATTTT
CAWSEGGENQPQHF
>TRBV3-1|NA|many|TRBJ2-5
TGTGCCAGCAGCCTTTCAAGGGAGACCCAGTACTTC
CASSLSRETQYF
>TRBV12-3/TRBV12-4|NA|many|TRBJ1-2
TGTGCCAGCAGTTTGAGGGAAGGGAACTATGGCTACACCTTC
CASSLREGNYGYTF
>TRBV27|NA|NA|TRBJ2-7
TGTGCCAGCAACCCCGGAGGGAAGTACGAGCAGTACTTC
CASNPGGKYEQYF
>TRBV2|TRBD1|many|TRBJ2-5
TGTGCCAGCACCCGCACAGGGGGCGCGGTAAAGACCCAGTACTTC
CASTRTGGAVKTQYF
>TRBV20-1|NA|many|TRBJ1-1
TGCAGTGCTTTCGGGGATGGGGAGAACACTGAAGCTTTCTTT
CSAFGDGENTEAFF
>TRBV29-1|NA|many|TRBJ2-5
TGCAGCGCTTTGGGGGGCTCCATGACCCAGTACTTC
CSALGGSMTQYF
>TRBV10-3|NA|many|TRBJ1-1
TGTGCCATCAGTGATCCGGGGAGGAACACTGAAGCTTTCTTT
CAISDPGRNTEAFF
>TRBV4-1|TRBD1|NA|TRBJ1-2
TGTGCCAGCAGCCAGGAGGGGGCCGGCTATGGCTACACCTTC
CASSQEGAGYGYTF
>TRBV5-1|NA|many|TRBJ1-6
TGCGCCAGCAGAGAGGGGAATTCACCCCTCCACTTT
CASREGNSPLHF
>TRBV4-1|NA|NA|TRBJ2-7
TGCGCCAGCAGCCAAGACCCAGGGGAGGGCTACGAGCAGTACTTC
CASSQDPGEGYEQYF
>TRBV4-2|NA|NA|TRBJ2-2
TGTGCCAGCAGCCAAGATCCCCCGAACTTGGCCGGGGAGCTGTTTTTT
CASSQDPPNLAGELFF
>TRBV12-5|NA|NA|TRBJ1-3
TGTGCTAGTGGTTTGGTACTTAGCTTGGCGGCTTCTGGAAACACCATACATTTT
CASGLVLSLAASGNTIHF
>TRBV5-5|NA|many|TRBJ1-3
TGTGCCAGCAGCTTGCGAGGAGGGTATGGAAACACCATATATTTT
CASSLRGGYGNTIYF
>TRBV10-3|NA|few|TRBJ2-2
TGTGCCATCAGCCATCCCGCCCCGGGACGACTGGAGAACACCGGGGAGCTGTTTTTT
CAISHPAPGRLENTGELFF